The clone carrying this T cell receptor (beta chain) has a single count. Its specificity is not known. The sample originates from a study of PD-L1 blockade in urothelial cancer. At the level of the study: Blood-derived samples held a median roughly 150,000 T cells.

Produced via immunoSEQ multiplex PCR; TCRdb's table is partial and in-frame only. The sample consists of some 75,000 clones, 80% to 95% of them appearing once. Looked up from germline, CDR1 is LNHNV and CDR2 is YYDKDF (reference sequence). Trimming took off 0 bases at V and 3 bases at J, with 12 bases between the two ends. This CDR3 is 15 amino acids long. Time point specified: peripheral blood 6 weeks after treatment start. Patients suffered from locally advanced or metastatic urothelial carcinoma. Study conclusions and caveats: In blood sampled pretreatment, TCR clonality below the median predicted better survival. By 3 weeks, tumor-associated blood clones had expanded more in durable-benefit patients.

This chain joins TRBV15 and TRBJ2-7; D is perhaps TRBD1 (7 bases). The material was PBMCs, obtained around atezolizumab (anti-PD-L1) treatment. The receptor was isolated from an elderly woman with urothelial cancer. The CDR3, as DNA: TGTGCCACCAGCAGAGAGGAGGGGGCCAGCTACGAGCAGTACTTC. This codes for CATSREEGASYEQYF.